Described below is a single T cell receptor (beta chain) sequence and its context. Extraction and reverse transcription of RNA yielded cDNA as the sequencing template. Only in-frame clones appear in the TCRdb table, and some are missing; sequencing was by immunoSEQ multiplex PCR. The table records 110,000 or so clones, 50% to 65% of them present only once. The treatment denotes: oral pan-JAK inhibitor, 5-10 mg twice daily. The data derive from a study of CD8+ T cells in alopecia areata. Germline V gene lookup returns CDR1 GTSNPN and CDR2 SVGIG (reference sequence). This CDR3 is 13 amino acids long. Trimming at V came to 4 bases and at J to 2 bases, leaving 2 bases not matched to a gene.

The receptor comes from a human donor with alopecia areata. The V call is TRBV30, the J call TRBJ1-3; 7 nucleotides line up with TRBD1. The sequences come from CD4+ T cells sorted from blood, collected at week 24, from a patient treated with tofacitinib. The CDR3 coding sequence is TGTGCCTGGACAACAGGGGCTGGAAACACCATATATTTT. Translation: CAWTTGAGNTIYF.